This T cell receptor (beta chain) was captured by sequencing in a study of T cell changes during pregnancy in multiple sclerosis. Produced via immunoSEQ multiplex PCR; TCRdb's table is partial and in-frame only. The table includes 70,000 to 75,000 clones, roughly nine tenths detected once. This CDR3 region has 13 residues. Germline V gene data show CDR1 as SGHRS and CDR2 as YFSETQ. V lost 4 bases, J lost 0 bases, and 8 bases lay in between. This clone was detected only a few times. The clonotype comes from a female donor with multiple sclerosis, enrolled in a pregnancy study. The specimen was peripheral blood, collected before pregnancy. The rearrangement uses TRBV5-1 and TRBJ2-7; possibly TRBD2 for D (6 bases). CDR3 nucleotide sequence: TGCGCCAGCAGCCAGGGACTCTCCTACGAGCAGTACTTC. Amino acid sequence: CASSQGLSYEQYF.